This T cell receptor (beta chain) was retrieved from a study of blood T cell repertoires in COVID-19. Study in general: Donors in the United States, Italy and Spain gave samples during acute or convalescent COVID-19. PBMCs, B-cell-depleted T cells, or T cells provided the cDNA or gDNA that made up the material.

J gave up 5 bases and V 4 bases, and 10 bases lay outside the gene matches. Germline V lookup: CDR1 SGHRS, CDR2 YFSETQ. This CDR3 is 16 amino acids long. This clone was seen a single time. Under the authors' procedure: Amplification of reference gene primers provided the estimated nucleated cell counts. The data were produced by immunoSEQ multiplex PCR, yet TCRdb's version contains in-frame clones alone and is incomplete. The D gene and trimming were derived from the DNA, and the V and J assignments and clone size from that table. The sample has about 300,000 clones; roughly 87% are singletons. The sequencing input was peripheral blood. The sequence was obtained from a young man with active or convalescent COVID-19. This chain links TRBV5-1 with TRBJ2-5; 11 positions agree with TRBD2. The CDR3 DNA reads TGCGCCAGCAGCCCTGGAATAGCGGGGGGGCTGGAGACCCAGTACTTC. Translating it yields CASSPGIAGGLETQYF.